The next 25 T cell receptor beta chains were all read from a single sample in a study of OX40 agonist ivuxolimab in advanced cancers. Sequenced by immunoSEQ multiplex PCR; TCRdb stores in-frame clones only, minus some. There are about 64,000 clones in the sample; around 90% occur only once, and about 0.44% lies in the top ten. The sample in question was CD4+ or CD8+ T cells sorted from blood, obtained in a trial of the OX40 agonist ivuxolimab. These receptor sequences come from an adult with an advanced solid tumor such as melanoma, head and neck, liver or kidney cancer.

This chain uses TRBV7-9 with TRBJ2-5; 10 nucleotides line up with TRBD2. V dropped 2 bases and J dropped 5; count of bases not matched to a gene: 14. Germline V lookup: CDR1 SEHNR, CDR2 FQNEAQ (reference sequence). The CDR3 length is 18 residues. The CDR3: CASSLMLTSGTFNETQYF. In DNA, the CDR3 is TGTGCCAGCAGCTTAATGCTTACTAGCGGGACTTTTAATGAGACCCAGTACTTC.

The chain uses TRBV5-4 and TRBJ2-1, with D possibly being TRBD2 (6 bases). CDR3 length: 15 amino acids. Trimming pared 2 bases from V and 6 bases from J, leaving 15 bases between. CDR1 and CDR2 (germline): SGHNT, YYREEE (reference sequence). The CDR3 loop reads CASSLRDLGLNEQFF. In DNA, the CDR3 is TGTGCCAGCAGCTTACGGGACTTGGGACTCAATGAGCAGTTCTTC.

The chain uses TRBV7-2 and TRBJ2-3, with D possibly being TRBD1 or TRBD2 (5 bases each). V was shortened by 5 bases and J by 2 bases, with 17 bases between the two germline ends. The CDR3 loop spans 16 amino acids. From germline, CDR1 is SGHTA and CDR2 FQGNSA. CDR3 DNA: TGTGCCAGCAGCACAAGGGGTGCGGGTTACACAGATACGCAGTATTTT. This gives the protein CASSTRGAGYTDTQYF.

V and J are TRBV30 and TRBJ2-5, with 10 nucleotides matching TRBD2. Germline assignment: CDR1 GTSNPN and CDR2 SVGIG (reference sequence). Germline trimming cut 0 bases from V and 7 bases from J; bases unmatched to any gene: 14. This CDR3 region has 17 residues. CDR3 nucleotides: TGTGCCTGGAGTGTACGAGGGCGCACTAGCGGGAAAGGGACCCAGTACTTC. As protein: CAWSVRGRTSGKGTQYF.

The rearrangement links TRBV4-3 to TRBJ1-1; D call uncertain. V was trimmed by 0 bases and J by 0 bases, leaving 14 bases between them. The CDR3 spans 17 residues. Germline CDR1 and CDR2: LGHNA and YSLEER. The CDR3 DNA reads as TGCGCCAGCAGCCAAGATAGGGCAGTTAATCTGAACACTGAAGCTTTCTTT. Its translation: CASSQDRAVNLNTEAFF.

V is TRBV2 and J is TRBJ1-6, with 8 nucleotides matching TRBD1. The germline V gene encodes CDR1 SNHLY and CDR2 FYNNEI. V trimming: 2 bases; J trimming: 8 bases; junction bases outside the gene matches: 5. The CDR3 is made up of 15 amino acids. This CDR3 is CASSEQGALDSPLHF. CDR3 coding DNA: TGTGCCAGCAGTGAACAGGGGGCATTGGATTCACCCCTCCACTTT.

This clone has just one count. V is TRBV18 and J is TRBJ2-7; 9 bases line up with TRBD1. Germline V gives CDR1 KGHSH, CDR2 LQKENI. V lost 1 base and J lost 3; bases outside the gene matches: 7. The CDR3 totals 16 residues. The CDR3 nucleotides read TGTGCCAGCTCACCACAGGGACAGGGAATTGGCTACGAGCAGTACTTC. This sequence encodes CASSPQGQGIGYEQYF.

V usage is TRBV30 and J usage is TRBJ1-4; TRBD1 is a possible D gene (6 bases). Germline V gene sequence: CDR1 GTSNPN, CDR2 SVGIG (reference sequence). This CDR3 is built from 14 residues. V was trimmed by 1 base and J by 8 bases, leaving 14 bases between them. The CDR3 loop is CAWSGGGGGEKLFF. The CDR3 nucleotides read TGTGCCTGGAGTGGTGGGGGCGGAGGGGAAAAACTGTTTTTT.

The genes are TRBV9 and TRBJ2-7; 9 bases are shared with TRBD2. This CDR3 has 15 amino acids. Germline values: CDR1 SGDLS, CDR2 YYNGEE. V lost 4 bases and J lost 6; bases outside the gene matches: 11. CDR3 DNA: TGTGCCAGCAGCCCCGGTGTTAGCGGGAGTGGCGAGCAGTACTTC. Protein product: CASSPGVSGSGEQYF.

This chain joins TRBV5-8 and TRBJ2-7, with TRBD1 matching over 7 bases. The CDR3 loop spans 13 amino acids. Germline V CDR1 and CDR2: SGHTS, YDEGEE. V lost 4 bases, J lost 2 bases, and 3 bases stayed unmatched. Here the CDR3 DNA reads TGTGCCAGCAGCCGAGGGACAGCCTACGAGCAGTACTTC. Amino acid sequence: CASSRGTAYEQYF.

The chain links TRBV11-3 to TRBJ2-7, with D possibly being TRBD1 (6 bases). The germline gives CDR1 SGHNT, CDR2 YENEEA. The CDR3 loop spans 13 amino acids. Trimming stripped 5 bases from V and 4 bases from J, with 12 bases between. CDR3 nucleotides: TGTGCCAGCAGCCAGTTTCAGGGGTACGAGCAGTACTTC. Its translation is CASSQFQGYEQYF.

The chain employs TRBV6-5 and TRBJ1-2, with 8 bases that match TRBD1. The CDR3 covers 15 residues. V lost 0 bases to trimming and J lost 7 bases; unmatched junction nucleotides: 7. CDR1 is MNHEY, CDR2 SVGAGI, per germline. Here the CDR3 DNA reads TGTGCCAGCAGTTACTCGATACAGGGGGAGGCTGGCTACACCTTC. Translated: CASSYSIQGEAGYTF.

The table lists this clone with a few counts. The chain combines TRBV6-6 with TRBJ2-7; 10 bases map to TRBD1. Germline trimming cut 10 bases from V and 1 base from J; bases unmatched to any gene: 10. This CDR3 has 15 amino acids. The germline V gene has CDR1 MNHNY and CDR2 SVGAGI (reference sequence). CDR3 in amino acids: CATSDGQGGSYEQYF. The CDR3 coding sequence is TGTGCCACCTCAGACGGACAGGGGGGTTCCTACGAGCAGTACTTC.

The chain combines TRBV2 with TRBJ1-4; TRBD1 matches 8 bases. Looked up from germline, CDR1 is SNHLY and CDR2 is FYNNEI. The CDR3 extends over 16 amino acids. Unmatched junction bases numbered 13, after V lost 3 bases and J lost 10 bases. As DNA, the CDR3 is TGTGCCAGCAGTGACACCACGGCTCAGGGGGCTGGAAAACTGTTTTTT. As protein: CASSDTTAQGAGKLFF.

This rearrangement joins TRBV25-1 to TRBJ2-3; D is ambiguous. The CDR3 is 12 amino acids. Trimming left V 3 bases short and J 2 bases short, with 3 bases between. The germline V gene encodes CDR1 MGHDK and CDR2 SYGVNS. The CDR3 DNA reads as TGTGCCAGCAGTGAGAACACAGATACGCAGTATTTT. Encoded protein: CASSENTDTQYF.

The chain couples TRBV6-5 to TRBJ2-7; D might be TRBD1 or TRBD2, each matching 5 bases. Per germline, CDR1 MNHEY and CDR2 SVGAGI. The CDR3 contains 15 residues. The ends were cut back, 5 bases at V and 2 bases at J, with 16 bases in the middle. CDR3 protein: CASSKDRDGPYEQYF. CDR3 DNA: TGTGCCAGCAGTAAAGATCGGGACGGGCCCTACGAGCAGTACTTC.

In DNA, the CDR3 is TGTGCCATCAGTGGAGACAGATCCTACGAGCAGTACTTC. Protein sequence: CAISGDRSYEQYF. The chain employs TRBV10-3 and TRBJ2-7; a possible D gene is TRBD1 (5 bases). CDR1 ENHRY and CDR2 SYGVKD come from the germline V gene. With 4 bases removed from V and 1 base from J, the gap between germline ends came to 8 bases. This CDR3 is built from 13 residues.

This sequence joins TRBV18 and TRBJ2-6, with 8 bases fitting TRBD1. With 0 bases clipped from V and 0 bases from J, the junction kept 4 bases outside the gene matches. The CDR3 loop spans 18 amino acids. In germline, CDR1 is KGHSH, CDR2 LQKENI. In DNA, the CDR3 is TGTGCCAGCTCACCACCGGCAGGGGGCGGCTCTGGGGCCAACGTCCTGACTTTC. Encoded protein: CASSPPAGGGSGANVLTF. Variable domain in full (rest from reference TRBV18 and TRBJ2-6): NAGVMQNPRHLVRRRGQEARLRCSPMKGHSHVYWYRQLPEEGLKFMVYLQKENIIDESGMPKERFSAEFPKEGPSILRIQQVVRGDSAAYFCASSPPAGGGSGANVLTFGAGSRLTVL.

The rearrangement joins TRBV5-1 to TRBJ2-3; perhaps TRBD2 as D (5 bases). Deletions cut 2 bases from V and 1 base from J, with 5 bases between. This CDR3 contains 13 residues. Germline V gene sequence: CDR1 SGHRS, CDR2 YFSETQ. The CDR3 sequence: CASSFSGTDTQYF. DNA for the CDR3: TGCGCCAGCAGCTTTAGCGGCACAGATACGCAGTATTTT.

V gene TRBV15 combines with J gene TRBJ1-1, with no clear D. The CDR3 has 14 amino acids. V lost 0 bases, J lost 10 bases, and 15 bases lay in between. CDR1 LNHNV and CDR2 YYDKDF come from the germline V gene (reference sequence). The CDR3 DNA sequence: TGTGCCACCAGCAGAGATCTCTCGGAAGACCGAGCTTTCTTT. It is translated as CATSRDLSEDRAFF.

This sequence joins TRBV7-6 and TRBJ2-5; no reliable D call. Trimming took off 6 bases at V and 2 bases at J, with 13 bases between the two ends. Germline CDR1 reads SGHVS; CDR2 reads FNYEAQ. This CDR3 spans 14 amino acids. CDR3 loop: CASRTAAAQETQYF. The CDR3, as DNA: TGTGCCAGCAGGACTGCCGCCGCACAAGAGACCCAGTACTTC.

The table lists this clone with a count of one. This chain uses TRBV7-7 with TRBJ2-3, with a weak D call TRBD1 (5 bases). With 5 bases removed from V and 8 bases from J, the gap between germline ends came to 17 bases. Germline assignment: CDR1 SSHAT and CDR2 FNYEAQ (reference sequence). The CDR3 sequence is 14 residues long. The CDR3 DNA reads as TGTGCCAGCAGCCAAGACAGACACCAACGTACGCAGTATTTT. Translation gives CASSQDRHQRTQYF.

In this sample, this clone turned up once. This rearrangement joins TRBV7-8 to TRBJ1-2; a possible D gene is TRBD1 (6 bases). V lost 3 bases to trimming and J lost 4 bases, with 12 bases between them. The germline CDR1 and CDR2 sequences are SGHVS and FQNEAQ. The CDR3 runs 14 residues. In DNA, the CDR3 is TGTGCCAGCAGCTTTACAGGGAGAAGCTATGGCTACACCTTC. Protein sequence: CASSFTGRSYGYTF.

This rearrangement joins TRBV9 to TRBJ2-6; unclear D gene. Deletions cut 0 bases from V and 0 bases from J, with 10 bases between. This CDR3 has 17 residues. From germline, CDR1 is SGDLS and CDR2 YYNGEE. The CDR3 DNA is TGTGCCAGCAGCGTAGTAGGACCTCCCTCTGGGGCCAACGTCCTGACTTTC. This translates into CASSVVGPPSGANVLTF.

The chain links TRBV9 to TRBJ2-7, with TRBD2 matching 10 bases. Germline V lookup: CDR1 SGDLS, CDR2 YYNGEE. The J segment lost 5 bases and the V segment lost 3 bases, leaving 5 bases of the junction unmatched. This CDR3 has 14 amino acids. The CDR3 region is CASSAGLAVDEQYF. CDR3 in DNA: TGTGCCAGCAGCGCCGGACTAGCGGTGGACGAGCAGTACTTC.